This T cell receptor beta chain originates from a study of neoadjuvant anti-PD-1 for oral cavity cancer. Sequencing was performed with immunoSEQ multiplex PCR; in TCRdb, only in-frame clones are kept and a portion is missing. Here the sample spans roughly 7,000 clones, about two thirds being singletons. Germline CDR1 reads LNHNV; CDR2 reads YYDKDF (reference sequence). There are 13 residues in the CDR3. V lost 5 bases, J lost 7 bases, and 8 bases stayed unmatched. The sequence came from a person aged 40-85 years with oral cavity squamous cell carcinoma. The chain couples TRBV15 to TRBJ2-7, with 7 bases identical to TRBD1. The sequencing here drew on PBMCs, taken before nivolumab (anti-PD-1) treatment. CDR3 nucleotides: TGTGCCACCAGCGTAGACAGGGTTGGAGAGCAGTACTTC. Its protein product is CATSVDRVGEQYF.